Reported below is one T cell receptor beta chain. The germline V and J ends were trimmed by 0 bases and 0 bases, with 7 bases remaining between them. Germline V gene lookup returns CDR1 SGHVS and CDR2 FNYEAQ. The CDR3 loop spans 15 amino acids. The sample comes from a study of blood T cell repertoires in COVID-19. For the study at large: Collection of acute and convalescent COVID-19 samples took place in the United States, Italy and Spain.

The protocol was immunoSEQ multiplex PCR, while the TCRdb copy is restricted to in-frame clones and leaves out a portion. The table lists about 220,000 clones, around 82% of them singletons. The chain couples TRBV7-6 to TRBJ2-3, with TRBD2 as a possible D gene (6 bases). This sequence was found in a woman between 25 and 40 years old who had recovered from COVID-19. Sample: peripheral blood. CDR3 residues: CASSLAAGSTDTQYF. DNA of the CDR3: TGTGCCAGCAGCTTAGCAGCGGGCAGCACAGATACGCAGTATTTT.